This T cell receptor beta chain derives from a study of OX40 agonist ivuxolimab in advanced cancers. Overall study: The study gave patients intravenous ivuxolimab at 0.01 to 10 mg/kg every 2 weeks. Patients with hepatocellular carcinoma, melanoma, renal cell or head and neck cancer made up the dose-escalation patients. Notes on the study in general: Partial responders treated at 0.1-3.0 mg/kg exhibited clonal expansion among the lowest measured. There was clonal expansion of CD4+ and CD8+ blood T cells by week 6 at 0.1 to 3.0 mg/kg.

The ends lost 0 bases at V and 4 bases at J; junction bases unmatched: 4. CDR3 length equals 16 residues. The germline V gene encodes CDR1 MNHEY and CDR2 SMNVEV (reference sequence). Assay used: immunoSEQ multiplex PCR; TCRdb lists only in-frame clones, some missing. The data show roughly 96,000 clones, 84% seen once. On this clone itself: What it recognizes is unknown.

This TCR came from an adult with an advanced solid tumor such as melanoma, head and neck, liver or kidney cancer. The chain is built from TRBV27 and TRBJ2-3, with TRBD2 matching 10 bases. The specimen comprised CD4+ or CD8+ T cells sorted from blood, sampled in a trial of the OX40 agonist ivuxolimab. The CDR3 region has the DNA TGTGCCAGCAGTTTATCGGCTAGCGGGAGCGCAGATACGCAGTATTTT. Translating gives CASSLSASGSADTQYF.